This T cell receptor (beta chain) originates from a study of identifying expanded T cells in peripheral blood (dated by TCRdb to about 2019). Regarding the research as a whole: Separate aliquots of the same genomic DNA pool were sequenced to produce technical replicates, and four replicates were compared in pairs.

A remark on this clone: No cognate antigen has been identified for it. It has no much larger one-base neighbor in the sample; base qualities were not kept.

During the collection period, no immune events, such as infections, were documented for the healthy donors. Time-dependent variance in a beta-binomial model of T-cell clone differential abundance was calibrated using healthy-donor blood repertoires as a training cohort. There were around ten healthy donors in the training cohort, of whom 3 were female and 7 were male. An age range of roughly 29 to 70 years, with an average of about 45 years, was recorded for the donors. Whole blood from each healthy donor was obtained from a commercial supplier and was collected at three time points 2 to 3 weeks apart. For immunosequencing, genomic DNA was extracted from whole blood that had not been sorted. The immunoSEQ Assay, which relies on bias-controlled multiplex PCR amplification of genomic DNA, was used to profile TCRbeta CDR3 regions. For the original study's pipeline: The absolute abundance of each unique TCRbeta CDR3 region was quantified after sequences were collapsed and filtered. Two models were used to test differential abundance: a binomial model (Fisher-equivalent) and a beta-binomial model that adds time-dependent variance fitted from healthy donors. Clones with fewer than 5 combined templates were excluded, and clones with Benjamini-Hochberg FDR below 0.01 were called differentially abundant. Beta-binomial variance was modeled as a function of total template count across the two samples using the form v = (b*log(k)+a)^2. Held by TCRdb, this immuneACCESS table contains in-frame sequences only and omits some clones. Under half of the omission traces to an unresolved V gene where checked; the cause of the rest is unknown. V and J calls plus clone size are reproduced from that table; the DNA served to infer D and trimming. Present in this sample are tens of thousands of clones, roughly 91% of which were seen just once. 15% to 20% of the sample rests with the top ten.

Trimming accounts for 3 bases at V and 7 bases at J, while the number of junction bases matched to no gene is 10. From the cysteine up to the phenylalanine, the CDR3 has a length of 15 residues. Of the read, only the CDR3 DNA is kept; its 45 bases are in frame from base 1. CDR1 LGHNA and CDR2 YSLEER were looked up in the germline V gene. Broad study findings and their caveats: It was expected by the authors that biological variance in healthy repertoires might increase further over much longer intervals, such as months to years. Across all healthy donors, variance in clone template counts between approximately two-week samples was found to increase significantly with total template count. The binomial model flagged approximately 1.2 differentially abundant clones between technical replicates but approximately 16 over around 2 weeks and roughly 19 over four weeks. Across all healthy-donor time intervals, the beta-binomial model significantly lowered both the number of clones called differentially abundant and the false-positive rate.

Sequenced: blood. The TCR sequence derives from a person aged 18-69 years in good health. The V gene is TRBV4-3 and the J gene is TRBJ1-2, and 8 junction bases match TRBD1. The DNA sequence is as follows: TGCGCCAGCAGCCAGAGCAGGGGGCAGGCGGGTGGCTACACCTTC. The resulting protein is CASSQSRGQAGGYTF.